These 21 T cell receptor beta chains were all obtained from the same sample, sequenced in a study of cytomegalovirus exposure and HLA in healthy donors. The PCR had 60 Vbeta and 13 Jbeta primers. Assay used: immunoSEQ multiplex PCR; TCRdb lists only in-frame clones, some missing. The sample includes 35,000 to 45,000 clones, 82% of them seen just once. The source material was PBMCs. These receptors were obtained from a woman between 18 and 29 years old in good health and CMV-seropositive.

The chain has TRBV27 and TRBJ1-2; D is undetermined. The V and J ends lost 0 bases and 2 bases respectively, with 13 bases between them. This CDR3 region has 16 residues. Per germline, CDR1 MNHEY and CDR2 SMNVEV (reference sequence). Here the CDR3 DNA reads TGTGCCAGCAGTTTATCGGCTTACCATTCAAACTATGGCTACACCTTC. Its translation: CASSLSAYHSNYGYTF.

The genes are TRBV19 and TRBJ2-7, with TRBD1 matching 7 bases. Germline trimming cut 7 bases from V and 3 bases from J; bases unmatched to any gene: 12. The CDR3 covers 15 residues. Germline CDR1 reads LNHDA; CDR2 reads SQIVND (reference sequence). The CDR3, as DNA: TGTGCCAGTACGATCGGTAGGGGGCGGAACTACGAGCAGTACTTC. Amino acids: CASTIGRGRNYEQYF.

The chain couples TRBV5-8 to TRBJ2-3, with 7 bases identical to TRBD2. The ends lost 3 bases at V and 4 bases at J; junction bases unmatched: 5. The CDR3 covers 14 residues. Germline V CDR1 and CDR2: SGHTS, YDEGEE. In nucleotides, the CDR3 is TGTGCCAGCAGCTGGGGGGGTAGGGCAGATACGCAGTATTTT. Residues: CASSWGGRADTQYF.

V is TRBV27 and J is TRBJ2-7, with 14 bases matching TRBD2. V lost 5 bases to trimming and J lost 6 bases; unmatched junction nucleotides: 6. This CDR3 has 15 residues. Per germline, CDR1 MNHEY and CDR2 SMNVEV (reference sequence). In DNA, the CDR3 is TGTGCCAGCAGTACAGGACTAGCGGGAGGCACCGAGCAGTACTTC. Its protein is CASSTGLAGGTEQYF.

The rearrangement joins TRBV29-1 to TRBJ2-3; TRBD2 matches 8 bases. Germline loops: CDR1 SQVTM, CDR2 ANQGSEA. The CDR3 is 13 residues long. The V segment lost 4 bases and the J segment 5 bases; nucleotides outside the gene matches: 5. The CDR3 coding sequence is TGCAGCGTTGGACGGCTAGCGGGAGATACGCAGTATTTT. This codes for CSVGRLAGDTQYF.

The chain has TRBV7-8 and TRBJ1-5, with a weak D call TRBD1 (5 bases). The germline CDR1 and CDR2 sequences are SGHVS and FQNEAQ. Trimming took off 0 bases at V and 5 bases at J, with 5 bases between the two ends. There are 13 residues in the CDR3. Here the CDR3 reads CASSLAQDQPQHF. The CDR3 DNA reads TGTGCCAGCAGCTTAGCACAGGATCAGCCCCAGCATTTT.

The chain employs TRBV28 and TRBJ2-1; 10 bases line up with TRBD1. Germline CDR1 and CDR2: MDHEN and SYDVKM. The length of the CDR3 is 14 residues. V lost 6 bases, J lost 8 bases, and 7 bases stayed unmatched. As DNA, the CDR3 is TGTGCCAGCAGCCCCGGGACAGGGGTTTATGAGCAGTTCTTC. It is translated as CASSPGTGVYEQFF.

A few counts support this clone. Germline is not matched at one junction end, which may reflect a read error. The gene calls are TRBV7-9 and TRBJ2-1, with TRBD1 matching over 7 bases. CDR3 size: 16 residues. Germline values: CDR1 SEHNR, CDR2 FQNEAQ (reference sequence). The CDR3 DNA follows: TGTGCCAGCAGCCCCAGCTGGACAGGTCAGTACACTGAGCAGTTCTTC. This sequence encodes CASSPSWTGQYTEQFF.

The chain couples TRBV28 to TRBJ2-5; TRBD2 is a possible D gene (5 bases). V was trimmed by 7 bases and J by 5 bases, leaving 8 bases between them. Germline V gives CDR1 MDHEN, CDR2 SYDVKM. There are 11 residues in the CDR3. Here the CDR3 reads CASISGETQYF. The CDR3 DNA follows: TGTGCCAGCATCTCGGGGGAGACCCAGTACTTC.

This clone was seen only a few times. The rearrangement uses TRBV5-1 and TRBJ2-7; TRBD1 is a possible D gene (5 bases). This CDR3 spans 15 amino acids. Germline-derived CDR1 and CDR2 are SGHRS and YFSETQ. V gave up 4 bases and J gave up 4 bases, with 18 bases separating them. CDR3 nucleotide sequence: TGCGCCAGCAGCCCAGATGGGGCCGTGGCATACGAGCAGTACTTC. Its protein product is CASSPDGAVAYEQYF. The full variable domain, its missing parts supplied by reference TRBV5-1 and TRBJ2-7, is KAGVTQTPRYLIKTRGQQVTLSCSPISGHRSVSWYQQTPGQGLQFLFEYFSETQRNKGNFPGRFSGRQFSNSRSEMNVSTLELGDSALYLCASSPDGAVAYEQYFGPGTRLTVT.

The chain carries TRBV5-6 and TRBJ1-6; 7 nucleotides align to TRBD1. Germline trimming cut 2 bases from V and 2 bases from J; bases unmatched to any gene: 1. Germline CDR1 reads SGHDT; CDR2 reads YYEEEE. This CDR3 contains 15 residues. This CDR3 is CASSLGTAYNSPLHF. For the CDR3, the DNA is TGTGCCAGCAGCTTAGGGACAGCCTATAATTCACCCCTCCACTTT.

The CDR3 here is CASWGGRHGYTF. CDR3 DNA: TGTGCCAGCTGGGGGGGAAGGCATGGCTACACCTTC. J is TRBJ1-2 and V is TRBV19; possibly TRBD1 for D (5 bases). V gave up 9 bases and J gave up 6 bases, with 14 bases separating them. The CDR3 loop spans 12 amino acids. CDR1 is LNHDA and CDR2 is SQIVND in the germline V gene (reference sequence).

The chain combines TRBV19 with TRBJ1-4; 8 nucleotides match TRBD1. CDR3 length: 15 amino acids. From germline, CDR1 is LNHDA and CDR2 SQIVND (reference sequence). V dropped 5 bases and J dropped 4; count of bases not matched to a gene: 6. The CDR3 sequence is CASSLQGAVNEKLFF. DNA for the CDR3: TGTGCCAGTAGTCTCCAGGGGGCGGTTAATGAAAAACTGTTTTTT.

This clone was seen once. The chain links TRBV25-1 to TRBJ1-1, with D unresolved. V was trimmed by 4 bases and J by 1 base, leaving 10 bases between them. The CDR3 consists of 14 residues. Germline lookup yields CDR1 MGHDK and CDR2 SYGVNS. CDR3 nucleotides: TGTGCCAGCAGTGGAGGGCTCGCGAACACTGAAGCTTTCTTT. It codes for CASSGGLANTEAFF.

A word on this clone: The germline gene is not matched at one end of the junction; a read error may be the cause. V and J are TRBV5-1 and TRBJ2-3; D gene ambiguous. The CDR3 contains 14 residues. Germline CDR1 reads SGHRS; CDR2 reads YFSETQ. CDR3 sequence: CASSHGHSTDTQYF. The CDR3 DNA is TGCGCCAGCAGCCACGGCCATAGCACGGATACGCAGTATTTT.

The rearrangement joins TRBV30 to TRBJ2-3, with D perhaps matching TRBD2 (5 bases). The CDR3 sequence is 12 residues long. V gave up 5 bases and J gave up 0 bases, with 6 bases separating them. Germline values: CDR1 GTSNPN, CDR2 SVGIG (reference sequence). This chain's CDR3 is CAWCGSTDTQYF. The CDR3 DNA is TGTGCCTGGTGCGGGAGCACAGATACGCAGTATTTT.

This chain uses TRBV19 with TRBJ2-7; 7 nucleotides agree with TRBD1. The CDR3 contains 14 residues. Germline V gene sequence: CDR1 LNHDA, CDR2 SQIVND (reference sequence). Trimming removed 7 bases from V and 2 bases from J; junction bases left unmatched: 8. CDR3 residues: CASNGAGGAYEQYF. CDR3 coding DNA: TGTGCCAGTAATGGGGCAGGGGGTGCCTACGAGCAGTACTTC.

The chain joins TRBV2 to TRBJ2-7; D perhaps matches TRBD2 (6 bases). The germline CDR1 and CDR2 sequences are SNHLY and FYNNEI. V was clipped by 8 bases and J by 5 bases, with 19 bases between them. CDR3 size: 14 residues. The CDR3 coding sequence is TGTGCCAGCCTGGGGGGAGCGGCCATCGACGAGCAGTACTTC. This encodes CASLGGAAIDEQYF.

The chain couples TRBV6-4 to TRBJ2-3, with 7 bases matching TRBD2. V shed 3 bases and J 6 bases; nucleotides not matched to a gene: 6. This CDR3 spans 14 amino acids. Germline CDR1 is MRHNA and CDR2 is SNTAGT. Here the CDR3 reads CASSESGEVDTQYF. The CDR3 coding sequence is TGTGCCAGCAGTGAGAGCGGGGAAGTGGATACGCAGTATTTT.

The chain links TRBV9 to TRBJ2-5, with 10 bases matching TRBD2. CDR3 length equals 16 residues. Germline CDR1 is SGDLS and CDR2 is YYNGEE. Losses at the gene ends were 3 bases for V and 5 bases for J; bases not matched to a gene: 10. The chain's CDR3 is CASSGEREGPWETQYF. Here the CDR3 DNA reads TGTGCCAGCAGCGGAGAGCGGGAGGGCCCTTGGGAGACCCAGTACTTC.

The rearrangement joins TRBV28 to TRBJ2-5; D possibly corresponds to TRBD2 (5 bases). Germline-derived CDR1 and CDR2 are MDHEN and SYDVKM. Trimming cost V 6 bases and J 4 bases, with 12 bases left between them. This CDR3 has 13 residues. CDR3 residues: CASSPPGLETQYF. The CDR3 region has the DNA TGTGCCAGCAGCCCGCCGGGATTAGAGACCCAGTACTTC.